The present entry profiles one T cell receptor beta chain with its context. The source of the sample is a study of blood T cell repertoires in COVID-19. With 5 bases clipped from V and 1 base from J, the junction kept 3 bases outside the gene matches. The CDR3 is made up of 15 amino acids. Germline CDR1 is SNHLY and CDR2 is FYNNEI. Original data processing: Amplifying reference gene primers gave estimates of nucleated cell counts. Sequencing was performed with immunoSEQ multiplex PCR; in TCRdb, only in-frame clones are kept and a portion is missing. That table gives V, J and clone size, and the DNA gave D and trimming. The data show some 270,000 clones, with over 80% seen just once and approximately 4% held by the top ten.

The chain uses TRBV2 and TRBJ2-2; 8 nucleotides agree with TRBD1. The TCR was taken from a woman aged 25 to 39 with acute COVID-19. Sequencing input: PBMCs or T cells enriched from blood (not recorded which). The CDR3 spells CASSSGTGNTGELFF. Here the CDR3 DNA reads TGTGCCAGCAGTTCCGGGACAGGGAACACCGGGGAGCTGTTTTTT. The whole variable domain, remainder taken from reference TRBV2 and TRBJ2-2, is EPEVTQTPSHQVTQMGQEVILRCVPISNHLYFYWYRQILGQKVEFLVSFYNNEISEKSEIFDDQFSVERPDGSNFTLKIRSTKLEDSAMYFCASSSGTGNTGELFFGEGSRLTVL.